This T cell receptor beta chain appears in the sequencing data of a study of T cell repertoires in cytomegalovirus infection. Study background: Recently described HLA-C-restricted plus well-studied HLA-B-restricted CMV epitopes were used. Through public TCR beta signatures, both CMV infection and matching HLA type were indicated. Regarding the study as a whole: HLA-C-restricted CMV clonotypes gave the most frequent clonotype in two of eight donors. Frequencies of public TCR beta families were cumulated, and this identified carriers of CMV plus the relevant HLA.

A remark on this clonotype: Antigen unknown.

TCRdb fed the reads into MiXCR, producing one record per CDR3 protein. The table shows roughly 110,000 distinct CDR3 sequences, with around 30% occurring only once. Germline-derived CDR1 and CDR2 are MGHRA and YSYEKL. The V and J ends lost 1 base and 0 bases respectively, with 8 bases between them. The length of the CDR3 is 15 residues. This TCR came from a human donor in good health (CMV status not recorded). Some clones in this sample may be carry-over from other donors' samples. J is TRBJ2-3 and V is TRBV4-1; D might be TRBD2 (5 bases). The input for sequencing was CD8+ T cells from cultured PBMCs, taken from culture after CMV antigen stimulation. The CDR3 DNA follows: TGCGCCAGCAGCCAAGTCGGGGTTAGCACAGATACGCAGTATTTT. This encodes CASSQVGVSTDTQYF.